Listed below are T cell receptor beta chains from one sample, sequenced in a study of shared clonotypes between healthy human individuals. Profiled with immunoSEQ multiplex PCR; TCRdb holds only in-frame clones, not every one. The table has 2.5 million or so clones, approximately 94% seen once; the top ten hold around 0.14%. Material for sequencing was naive CD4+ T cells sorted from blood. The receptors come from a young man in good health. Each CDR3 is given with its conserved first and last residue. The D gene is left open where the match is weak. The size of a clone is reported for some rows only, either as once, few or many, or as a class for expanded clones.

D	V	size	J	CDR3	DNA
TRBD1	TRBV5-1	once	TRBJ1-2	CASSLGQGALDGYTF	TGCGCCAGCAGCTTGGGACAGGGGGCGCTGGATGGCTACACCTTC
.	TRBV7-9	.	TRBJ2-5	CASSPLGRETQYF	TGTGCCAGCAGCCCGCTCGGTCGGGAGACCCAGTACTTC
.	TRBV6-1	.	TRBJ2-3	CASSSGSTDTQYF	TGTGCCAGCAGCAGCGGGAGCACAGATACGCAGTATTTT
.	TRBV7-9	few	TRBJ1-1	CASSLVDSLEAFF	TGTGCCAGCAGCTTAGTGGACAGCTTGGAAGCTTTCTTT
.	TRBV11-2	.	TRBJ1-4	CASSWDGVGEKLFF	TGTGCCAGCAGCTGGGACGGGGTGGGTGAAAAACTGTTTTTT
.	TRBV5-5	once	TRBJ2-3	CASSPDPGTDTQYF	TGTGCCAGCAGCCCGGACCCAGGCACAGATACGCAGTATTTT
.	TRBV6-5	.	TRBJ2-2	CASSYGAGLNGELFF	TGTGCCAGCAGTTACGGGGCGGGATTGAACGGGGAGCTGTTTTTT
TRBD1	TRBV10-3	.	TRBJ2-7	CATLKGQSYEQYF	TGTGCCACCTTAAAGGGACAGTCCTACGAGCAGTACTTC
.	TRBV30	.	TRBJ1-3	CAWNPGTAGNTIYF	TGTGCCTGGAATCCCGGGACGGCTGGAAACACCATATATTTT
.	TRBV7-2	once	TRBJ2-1	CASSTTNTEQFF	TGTGCCAGCAGCACGACCAATACTGAGCAGTTCTTC
.	TRBV4-1	.	TRBJ2-1	CASSRLIGVDYYNEQFF	TGCGCCAGCAGCCGCCTCATCGGGGTGGACTACTACAATGAGCAGTTCTTC
.	TRBV6-6	.	TRBJ1-1	CASSYPSSASAEAFF	TGTGCCAGCAGTTACCCCTCATCCGCATCGGCTGAAGCTTTCTTT
TRBD1	TRBV29-1	.	TRBJ2-3	CSVVRGQDTQYF	TGCAGCGTTGTTAGGGGGCAAGATACGCAGTATTTT
TRBD1	TRBV10-3	.	TRBJ1-1	CAISTGGDTEAFF	TGTGCCATTTCGACAGGGGGGGATACTGAAGCTTTCTTT
.	TRBV7-8	.	TRBJ2-2	CASSLAAGTNTGELFF	TGTGCCAGCAGCTTAGCTGCGGGAACGAACACCGGGGAGCTGTTTTTT
.	TRBV18	once	TRBJ2-1	CASSPPLGGGRENEQFF	TGTGCCAGCTCACCACCCCTCGGAGGGGGGCGGGAGAATGAGCAGTTCTTC
.	TRBV7-9	.	TRBJ2-5	CASSLALGGRETQYF	TGTGCCAGCAGCTTAGCGCTTGGAGGGCGAGAGACCCAGTACTTC
.	TRBV7-9	.	TRBJ1-4	CASSTGGATNEKLFF	TGTGCCAGCAGCACGGGAGGGGCGACTAATGAAAAACTGTTTTTT
.	TRBV18	once	TRBJ1-4	CASSPGPEEKLFF	TGTGCCAGCTCACCGGGACCGGAGGAAAAACTGTTTTTT
.	TRBV10-3	.	TRBJ2-6	CAISETGSGANVLTF	TGTGCCATCAGTGAGACAGGGTCCGGGGCCAACGTCCTGACTTTC
.	TRBV6-1	once	TRBJ1-4	CASSESGANEKLFF	TGTGCCAGCAGTGAATCAGGGGCTAATGAAAAACTGTTTTTT
TRBD1	TRBV5-1	.	TRBJ2-1	CASSPGTGVYEQFF	TGCGCCAGCAGCCCCGGGACAGGGGTCTATGAGCAGTTCTTC
.	TRBV28	.	TRBJ1-5	CASRGRNQPQHF	TGTGCCAGCAGGGGACGGAATCAGCCCCAGCATTTT
TRBD1	TRBV6-6	.	TRBJ1-2	CASSRTGGDYGYTF	TGTGCCAGCAGCAGGACAGGGGGCGACTATGGCTACACCTTC
.	TRBV4-1	.	TRBJ2-5	CASSRGGEETQYF	TGCGCCAGCAGCCGAGGGGGGGAAGAGACCCAGTACTTC
.	TRBV5-1	few	TRBJ1-1	CASSSGMNTEAFF	TGCGCCAGCAGTTCAGGTATGAACACTGAAGCTTTCTTT
.	TRBV4-3	.	TRBJ1-1	CASSPGVYGTEAFF	TGCGCCAGCAGTCCAGGGGTCTACGGCACTGAAGCTTTCTTT
TRBD1	TRBV6-6	.	TRBJ1-1	CASATGVEITYTEAFF	TGTGCCAGTGCGACAGGGGTAGAGATAACTTACACTGAAGCTTTCTTT
.	TRBV2	once	TRBJ2-3	CASSEGGQRFTDTQYF	TGTGCCAGCAGTGAGGGGGGACAGCGATTCACAGATACGCAGTATTTT
.	TRBV5-1	.	TRBJ1-2	CASSLARGDNYGYTF	TGCGCCAGCAGCTTAGCGAGGGGGGACAACTATGGCTACACCTTC
.	TRBV30	few	TRBJ1-1	CAWTGITEAFF	TGTGCCTGGACAGGGATCACTGAAGCTTTCTTT
.	TRBV7-2	.	TRBJ2-3	CASSLATSTDTQYF	TGTGCCAGCAGCTTAGCCACTAGCACAGATACGCAGTATTTT
.	TRBV6-6	.	TRBJ2-3	CASRRGRLADTQYF	TGTGCCAGCAGGCGTGGACGTCTGGCAGATACGCAGTATTTT
TRBD1	TRBV19	.	TRBJ1-2	CASSKTGSNYGYTF	TGTGCCAGTAGCAAGACAGGGTCAAACTATGGCTACACCTTC
.	TRBV11-1	.	TRBJ1-1	CASSSGVTEAFF	TGTGCCAGCAGCTCAGGGGTCACTGAAGCTTTCTTT
.	TRBV18	.	TRBJ1-1	CASSGGPNTEAFF	TGTGCCAGCTCAGGGGGGCCGAACACTGAAGCTTTCTTT
.	TRBV7-2	.	TRBJ2-7	CASTYKQGPYEQYF	TGTGCCAGCACCTATAAACAGGGACCCTACGAGCAGTACTTC
TRBD2	TRBV5-4	.	TRBJ2-7	CASSRGTSGNYEQYF	TGTGCCAGCAGCCGGGGGACTAGCGGGAACTACGAGCAGTACTTC
.	TRBV7-9	few	TRBJ1-5	CASSTYRVPATQHF	TGTGCCAGCAGTACGTACAGGGTTCCGGCCACTCAGCATTTT
TRBD1	TRBV2	once	TRBJ2-7	CASRGGQAAIYEQYF	TGTGCCAGCAGAGGAGGACAGGCGGCAATCTACGAGCAGTACTTC
.	TRBV11-2	.	TRBJ1-1	CASSLGTDTEAFF	TGTGCCAGCAGCCTCGGGACGGACACTGAAGCTTTCTTT
.	TRBV6-1	once	TRBJ1-6	CASSDARDSPLHF	TGTGCCAGCAGTGATGCGAGGGATTCACCCCTCCACTTT
TRBD1	TRBV6-6	.	TRBJ2-4	CASSLIQGQGLWYF	TGTGCCAGCAGCCTTATACAAGGACAGGGTCTCTGGTACTTC
TRBD1	TRBV18	.	TRBJ1-1	CASSPQNTGTVNTEAFF	TGTGCCAGCTCACCGCAAAATACCGGGACAGTGAACACTGAAGCTTTCTTT
.	TRBV5-1	.	TRBJ2-2	CASSPGAEVSGELFF	TGCGCCAGCTCCCCCGGGGCGGAGGTTTCCGGGGAGCTGTTTTTT
.	TRBV30	.	TRBJ2-7	CAWSRTAIRSSYEQYF	TGTGCCTGGAGTAGAACAGCAATCAGAAGCTCCTACGAGCAGTACTTC
.	TRBV18	.	TRBJ1-1	CASSPLLAQHTEAFF	TGTGCCAGCTCACCACTACTGGCACAGCACACTGAAGCTTTCTTT
.	TRBV19	.	TRBJ1-1	CASSPDRQANTEAFF	TGTGCCAGTAGTCCAGACAGGCAAGCTAACACTGAAGCTTTCTTT
.	TRBV10-1	.	TRBJ2-3	CASSGRTGAVDGTDTQYF	TGCGCCAGCAGTGGCAGAACGGGGGCGGTCGATGGCACAGATACGCAGTATTTT
.	TRBV11-2	.	TRBJ2-1	CASSPSNIEQFF	TGTGCCAGCAGCCCATCAAACATTGAGCAGTTCTTC
.	TRBV11-1	.	TRBJ2-3	CASSLRGSAGWAPDTQYF	TGTGCCAGCAGCTTAAGGGGGTCCGCGGGGTGGGCCCCAGATACGCAGTATTTT
.	TRBV9	.	TRBJ2-5	CASSVATTGVQETQYF	TGTGCCAGCAGCGTAGCTACGACGGGGGTCCAAGAGACCCAGTACTTC
TRBD1	TRBV6-1	.	TRBJ1-5	CASTQGGAQPQHF	TGTGCCAGCACCCAGGGGGGCGCTCAGCCCCAGCATTTT